The source of this T cell receptor beta chain is a study of blood T cell repertoires in COVID-19. Study summary: There were acute and convalescent COVID-19 samples, and they came from the United States, Italy and Spain. In each case, the material was cDNA or gDNA derived from T cells, B-cell-depleted T cells, or PBMCs.

Authors' analysis steps: Reference gene primer amplification in the assay estimated nucleated cell counts. Repertoires were generated with immunoSEQ multiplex PCR, while TCRdb's copy carries only in-frame clones and drops some. Clone size and the V and J calls come from that table; the DNA yielded D and trimming. The sample holds 30,000 to 40,000 clones, approximately 81% seen once. Trimming took 4 bases from V and 1 from J; bases not matched to a gene: 3. The length of the CDR3 is 15 residues. Germline-derived CDR1 and CDR2 are SGHTA and FQGNSA. The clonotype was recovered from a man aged 55 to 70 in a cohort sampled during active COVID-19. The chain employs TRBV7-2 and TRBJ1-5; 8 bases fit TRBD1. Sequencing used peripheral blood. This CDR3 is CASSSGQGSNQPQHF. DNA for the CDR3: TGTGCCAGCAGCTCCGGACAGGGCAGCAATCAGCCCCAGCATTTT.